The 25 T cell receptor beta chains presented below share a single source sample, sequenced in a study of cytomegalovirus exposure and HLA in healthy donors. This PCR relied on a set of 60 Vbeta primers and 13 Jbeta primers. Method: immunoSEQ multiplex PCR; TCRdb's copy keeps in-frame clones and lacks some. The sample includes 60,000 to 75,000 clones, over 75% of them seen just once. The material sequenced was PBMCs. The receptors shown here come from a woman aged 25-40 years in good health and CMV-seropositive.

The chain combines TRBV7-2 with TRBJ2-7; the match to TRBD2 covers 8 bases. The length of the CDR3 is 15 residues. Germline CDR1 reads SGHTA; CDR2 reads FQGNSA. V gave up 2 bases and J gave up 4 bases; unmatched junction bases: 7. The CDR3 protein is CASSLRLAGAYEQYF. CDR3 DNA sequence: TGTGCCAGCAGCTTAAGGCTAGCGGGTGCTTACGAGCAGTACTTC.

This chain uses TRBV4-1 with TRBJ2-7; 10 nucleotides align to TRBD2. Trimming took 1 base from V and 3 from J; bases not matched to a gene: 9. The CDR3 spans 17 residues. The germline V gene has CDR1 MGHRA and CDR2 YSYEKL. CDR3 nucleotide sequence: TGCGCCAGCAGCCAAGCGTGGAGCGGGAGGGGCGTCTACGAGCAGTACTTC. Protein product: CASSQAWSGRGVYEQYF.

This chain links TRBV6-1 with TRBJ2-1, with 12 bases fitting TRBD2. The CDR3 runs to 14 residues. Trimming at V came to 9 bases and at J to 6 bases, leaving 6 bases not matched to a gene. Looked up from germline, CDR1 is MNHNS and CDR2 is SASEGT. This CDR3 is CASMTSGRRNEQFF. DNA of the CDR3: TGTGCCAGTATGACTAGCGGGAGACGCAATGAGCAGTTCTTC.

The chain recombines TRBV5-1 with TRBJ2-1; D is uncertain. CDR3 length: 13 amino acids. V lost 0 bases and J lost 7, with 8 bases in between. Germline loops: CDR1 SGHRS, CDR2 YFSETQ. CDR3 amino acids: CASSLGLFNEQFF. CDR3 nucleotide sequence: TGCGCCAGCAGCTTGGGACTCTTTAATGAGCAGTTCTTC.

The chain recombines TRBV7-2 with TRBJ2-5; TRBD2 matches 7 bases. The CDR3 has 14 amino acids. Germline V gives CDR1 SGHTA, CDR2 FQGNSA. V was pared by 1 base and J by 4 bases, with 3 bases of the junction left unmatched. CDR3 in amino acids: CASSLERERETQYF. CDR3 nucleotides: TGTGCCAGCAGCTTAGAGCGGGAAAGAGAGACCCAGTACTTC.

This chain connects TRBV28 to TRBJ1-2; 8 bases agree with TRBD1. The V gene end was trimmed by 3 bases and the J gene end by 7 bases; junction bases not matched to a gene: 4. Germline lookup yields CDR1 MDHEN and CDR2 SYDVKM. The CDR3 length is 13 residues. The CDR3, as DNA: TGTGCCAGCAGTTTCGGGACAGGATTTGGCTACACCTTC. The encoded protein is CASSFGTGFGYTF.

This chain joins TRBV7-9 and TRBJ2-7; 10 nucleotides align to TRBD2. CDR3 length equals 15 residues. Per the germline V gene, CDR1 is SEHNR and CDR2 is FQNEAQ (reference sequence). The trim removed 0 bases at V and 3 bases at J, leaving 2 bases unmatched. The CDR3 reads CASSLASSGSYEQYF. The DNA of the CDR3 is TGTGCCAGCAGCTTAGCGTCTAGCGGGAGCTACGAGCAGTACTTC. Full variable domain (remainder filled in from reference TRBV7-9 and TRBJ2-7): DTGVSQNPRHKITKRGQNVTFRCDPISEHNRLYWYRQTLGQGPEFLTYFQNEAQLEKSRLLSDRFSAERPKGSFSTLEIQRTEQGDSAMYLCASSLASSGSYEQYFGPGTRLTVT.

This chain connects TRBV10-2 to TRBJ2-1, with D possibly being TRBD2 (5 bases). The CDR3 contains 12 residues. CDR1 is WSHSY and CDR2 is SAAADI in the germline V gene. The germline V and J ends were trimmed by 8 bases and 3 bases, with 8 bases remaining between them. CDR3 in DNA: TGCGCCAGCTCGGGATTCTACAATGAGCAGTTCTTC. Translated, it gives CASSGFYNEQFF.

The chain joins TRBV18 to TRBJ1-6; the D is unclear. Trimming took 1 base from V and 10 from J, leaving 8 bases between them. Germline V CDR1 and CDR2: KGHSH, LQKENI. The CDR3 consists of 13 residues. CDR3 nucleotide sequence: TGTGCCAGCTCACCACTTTCATCATCACCCCTCCACTTT. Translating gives CASSPLSSSPLHF.

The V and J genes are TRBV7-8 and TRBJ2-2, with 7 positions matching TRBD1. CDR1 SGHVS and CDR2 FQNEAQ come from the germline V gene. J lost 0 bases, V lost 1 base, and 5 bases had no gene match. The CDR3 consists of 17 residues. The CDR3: CASSLGTGQSNTGELFF. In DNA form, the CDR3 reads TGTGCCAGCAGCTTAGGAACGGGACAGTCGAACACCGGGGAGCTGTTTTTT.

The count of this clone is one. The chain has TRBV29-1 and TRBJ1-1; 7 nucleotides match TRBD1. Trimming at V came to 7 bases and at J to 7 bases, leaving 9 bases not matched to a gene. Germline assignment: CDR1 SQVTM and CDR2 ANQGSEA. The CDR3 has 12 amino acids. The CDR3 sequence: CSAKGGAGEAFF. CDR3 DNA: TGCAGCGCCAAAGGGGGCGCGGGTGAAGCTTTCTTT. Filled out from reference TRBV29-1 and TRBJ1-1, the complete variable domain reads SAVISQKPSRDICQRGTSLTIQCQVDSQVTMMFWYRQQPGQSLTLIATANQGSEATYESGFVIDKFPISRPNLTFSTLTVSNMSPEDSSIYLCSAKGGAGEAFFGQGTRLTVV.

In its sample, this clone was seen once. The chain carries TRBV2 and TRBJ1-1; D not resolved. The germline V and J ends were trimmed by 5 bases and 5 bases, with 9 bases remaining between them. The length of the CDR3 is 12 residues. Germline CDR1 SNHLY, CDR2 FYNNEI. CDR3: CASSPLETEAFF. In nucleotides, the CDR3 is TGTGCCAGCAGTCCCCTAGAGACTGAAGCTTTCTTT. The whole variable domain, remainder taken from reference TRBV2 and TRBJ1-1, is EPEVTQTPSHQVTQMGQEVILRCVPISNHLYFYWYRQILGQKVEFLVSFYNNEISEKSEIFDDQFSVERPDGSNFTLKIRSTKLEDSAMYFCASSPLETEAFFGQGTRLTVV.

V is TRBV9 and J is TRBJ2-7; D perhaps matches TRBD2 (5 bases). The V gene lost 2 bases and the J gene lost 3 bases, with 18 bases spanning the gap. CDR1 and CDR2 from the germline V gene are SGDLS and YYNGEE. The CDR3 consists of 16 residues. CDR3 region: CASSVGATMGDYEQYF. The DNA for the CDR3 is TGTGCCAGCAGCGTTGGCGCTACCATGGGAGACTACGAGCAGTACTTC.

The CDR3 coding sequence is TGTGCCATCAGTGAGGGGACAGGGAGTCAGCCCCAGCATTTT. Its protein is CAISEGTGSQPQHF. The chain joins TRBV10-3 to TRBJ1-5; 9 bases match TRBD1. Looked up from germline, CDR1 is ENHRY and CDR2 is SYGVKD. The CDR3 runs to 14 residues. With V trimmed by 2 bases and J by 6 bases, 2 bases remained unmatched.

In DNA form, the CDR3 reads TGTGCCAGCAGCCAACTCAGGGCGTCCCCCACAGATACGCAGTATTTT. As protein: CASSQLRASPTDTQYF. J is TRBJ2-3 and V is TRBV14; tentatively, D is TRBD1 (5 bases). Trimming shortened V by 2 bases and J by 2 bases, and 14 bases separated the two germline ends. The germline V gene has CDR1 SGHDN and CDR2 FVKESK. The CDR3 length is 16 residues.

The CDR3 loop reads CASPGTGGYYGYTF. For the CDR3, the DNA is TGTGCCAGCCCCGGGACAGGGGGATACTATGGCTACACCTTC. The chain uses TRBV6-1 and TRBJ1-2, with 11 bases lining up with TRBD1. The trim removed 8 bases at V and 3 bases at J, leaving 5 bases unmatched. The V gene's germline CDR1 is MNHNS and CDR2 SASEGT. The CDR3 runs 14 residues.

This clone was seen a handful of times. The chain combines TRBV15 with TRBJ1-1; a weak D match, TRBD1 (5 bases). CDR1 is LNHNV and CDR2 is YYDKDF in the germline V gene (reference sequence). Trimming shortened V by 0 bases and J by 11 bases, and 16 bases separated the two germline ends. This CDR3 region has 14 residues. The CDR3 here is CATSRDRGRELAFF. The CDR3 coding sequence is TGTGCCACCAGCAGAGATCGGGGGAGGGAATTGGCTTTCTTT.

The CDR3 loop reads CSAPGTWGEYF. DNA of the CDR3: TGCAGTGCTCCCGGGACTTGGGGGGAATACTTC. The chain is built from TRBV20-1 and TRBJ2-7; a weak D match, TRBD2 (6 bases). The CDR3 runs to 11 residues. The germline V gene encodes CDR1 DFQATT and CDR2 SNEGSKA (reference sequence). Trimming stripped 5 bases from V and 13 bases from J, with 18 bases between.

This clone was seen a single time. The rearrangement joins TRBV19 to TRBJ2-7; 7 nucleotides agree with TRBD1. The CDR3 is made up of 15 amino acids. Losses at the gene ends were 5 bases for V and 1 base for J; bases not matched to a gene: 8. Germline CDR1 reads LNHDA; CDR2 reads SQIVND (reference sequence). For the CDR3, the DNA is TGTGCCAGTAGTTCGTACAGGGGTGGATCCTACGAGCAGTACTTC. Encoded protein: CASSSYRGGSYEQYF.

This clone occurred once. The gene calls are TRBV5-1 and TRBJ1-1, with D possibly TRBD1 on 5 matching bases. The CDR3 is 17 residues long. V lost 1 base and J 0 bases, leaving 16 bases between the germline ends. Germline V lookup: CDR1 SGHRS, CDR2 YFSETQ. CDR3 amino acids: CASSLWFDSYMNTEAFF. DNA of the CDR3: TGCGCCAGCAGCTTGTGGTTCGACAGCTACATGAACACTGAAGCTTTCTTT. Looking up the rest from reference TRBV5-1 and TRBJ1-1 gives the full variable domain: KAGVTQTPRYLIKTRGQQVTLSCSPISGHRSVSWYQQTPGQGLQFLFEYFSETQRNKGNFPGRFSGRQFSNSRSEMNVSTLELGDSALYLCASSLWFDSYMNTEAFFGQGTRLTVV.

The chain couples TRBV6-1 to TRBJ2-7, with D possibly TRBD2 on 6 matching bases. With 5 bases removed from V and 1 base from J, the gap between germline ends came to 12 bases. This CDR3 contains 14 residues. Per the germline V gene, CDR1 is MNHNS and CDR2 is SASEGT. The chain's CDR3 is CASSPERVSYEQYF. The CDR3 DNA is TGTGCCAGCAGTCCCGAGCGGGTGTCCTACGAGCAGTACTTC.

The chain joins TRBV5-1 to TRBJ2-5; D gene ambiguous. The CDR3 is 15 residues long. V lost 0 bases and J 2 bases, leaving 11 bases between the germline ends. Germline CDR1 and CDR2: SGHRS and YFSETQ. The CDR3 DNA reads TGCGCCAGCAGCTTGGGGTCTGGAGTTCAAGAGACCCAGTACTTC. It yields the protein CASSLGSGVQETQYF.

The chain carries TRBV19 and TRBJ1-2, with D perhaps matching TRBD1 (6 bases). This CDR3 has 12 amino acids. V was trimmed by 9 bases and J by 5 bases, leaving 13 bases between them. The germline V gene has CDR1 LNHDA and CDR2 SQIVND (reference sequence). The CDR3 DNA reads TGTGCCAGCTTACAGGGCGGGTATGGCTACACCTTC. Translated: CASLQGGYGYTF.

The DNA for the CDR3 is TGCGCCAGCCTCAAAAGAGGTGGACAGGGGTCTCCGAACACTGAAGCTTTCTTT. This translates into CASLKRGGQGSPNTEAFF. The V call is TRBV10-2, the J call TRBJ1-1; TRBD1 agrees at 9 bases. Germline V gives CDR1 WSHSY, CDR2 SAAADI. The CDR3 is made up of 18 amino acids. V lost 8 bases to trimming and J lost 1 base; unmatched junction nucleotides: 17.

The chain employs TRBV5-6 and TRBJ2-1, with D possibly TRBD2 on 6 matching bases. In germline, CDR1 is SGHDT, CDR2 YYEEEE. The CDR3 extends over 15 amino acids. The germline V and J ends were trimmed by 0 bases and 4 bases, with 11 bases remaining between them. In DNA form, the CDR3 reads TGTGCCAGCAGCTTGGCGGGAGTTAATTACAATGAGCAGTTCTTC. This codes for CASSLAGVNYNEQFF.